This T cell receptor (beta chain) stems from a study of T cells after yellow fever vaccination. MiXCR, run by TCRdb on the 5' RACE reads, gives a single entry per CDR3 protein. In the table there are hundreds of thousands of distinct CDR3 sequences, less than 15% of which are singletons. CDR3 size: 13 residues. The V and J ends lost 2 bases and 3 bases respectively, with 10 bases between them. Germline-derived CDR1 and CDR2 are GTSNPN and SVGIG (reference sequence). This clonotype was seen a handful of times. Sample: PBMCs, taken on the day of the yellow fever booster vaccination. The V gene is TRBV30, the J gene TRBJ1-2, with D possibly TRBD1 on 5 matching bases. The clonotype comes from a man younger than 45 who received the YFV17D yellow fever vaccine. The CDR3 region is CAWSTTGDYGYTF. CDR3 sequence (DNA): TGTGCCTGGAGTACCACAGGTGACTATGGCTACACCTTC.